One and the same sample provided the 21 T cell receptor beta chains below, sequenced in a study of Graves' ophthalmopathy and Graves' hyperthyroidism. The authors amplified TCR beta CDR3 regions from RNA transcripts. First-round RT-PCR relied on HTBI primers, and a second-round multiplex PCR came next. One entry per CDR3 protein results from TCRdb running MiXCR on the multiplex PCR reads. The sample has some 1.1 million distinct CDR3 sequences; about 38% are singletons. The sample was peripheral blood or thyroid tissue (not recorded which). These receptor sequences come from an adult man with Graves' hyperthyroidism.

The gene calls are TRBV7-9 and TRBJ1-2, with a possible D match to TRBD1 (5 bases). The CDR3 covers 12 residues. V lost 8 bases and J 12 bases, leaving 19 bases between the germline ends. The germline gives CDR1 SEHNR, CDR2 FQNEAQ (reference sequence). CDR3 protein: CASRSGLADNTF. The CDR3 nucleotides are TGTGCCAGCCGGTCGGGACTAGCAGACAACACCTTC.

This clonotype was detected ten times or more. This sequence joins TRBV7-8 and TRBJ2-7, with 8 bases identical to TRBD1. This CDR3 has 12 residues. Germline values: CDR1 SGHVS, CDR2 FQNEAQ. The ends lost 4 bases at V and 8 bases at J; junction bases unmatched: 4. The CDR3 spells CASSSDRVKQYF. CDR3 nucleotide sequence: TGTGCCAGCAGCTCGGACAGGGTTAAGCAGTACTTC.

The chain employs TRBV11-2 and TRBJ1-4; the match to TRBD1 covers 7 bases. With 1 base clipped from V and 2 bases from J, the junction kept 7 bases outside the gene matches. CDR3 length: 17 amino acids. CDR1 SGHAT and CDR2 FQNNGV come from the germline V gene. In DNA form, the CDR3 reads TGTGCCAGCAGCTTAGGGGTAGGGGGCTTTACTAATGAAAAACTGTTTTTT. It codes for CASSLGVGGFTNEKLFF.

In this sample, this clonotype turned up many times. V and J are TRBV14 and TRBJ1-5, with D possibly TRBD1 on 5 matching bases. The germline V gene encodes CDR1 SGHDN and CDR2 FVKESK. The CDR3 runs 22 residues. V was cut by 3 bases and J by 0 bases, with 30 bases left in between. Here the CDR3 DNA reads TGTGCCAGCAGCCAGCCCTTTAGGAGGGGTCGAGGGTCCCGGGATAGCAATCAGCCCCAGCATTTT. Protein: CASSQPFRRGRGSRDSNQPQHF.

This clonotype was detected a few times. The gene calls are TRBV11-1 and TRBJ1-2, with TRBD1 as a possible D gene (6 bases). CDR3 size: 15 residues. Per germline, CDR1 SGHAT and CDR2 FQDESV (reference sequence). Trimming stripped 5 bases from V and 1 base from J, with 14 bases between. The DNA for the CDR3 is TGTGCCAGCAGCACCTTAAGGGGGAATAACTATGGCTACACCTTC. It is translated as CASSTLRGNNYGYTF.

A remark on this clonotype: An end of the junction does not agree with germline; a read error may underlie this. The CDR3 DNA reads as TGTGCCTGGAGTCCCATTTCAGACTACGAGCATTACTTC. Protein: CAWSPISDYEHYF. The rearrangement uses TRBV30 and TRBJ2-7, with D tentatively TRBD2 (5 bases). The CDR3 length is 13 residues. Germline V gene data show CDR1 as GTSNPN and CDR2 as SVGIG (reference sequence).

This clonotype occurred a few times. The chain is built from TRBV6-5 and TRBJ1-4; the D is unclear. Per germline, CDR1 MNHEY and CDR2 SVGAGI. The CDR3 has 14 amino acids. The V end was cut by 2 bases, the J end by 4 bases, with 8 bases between. The CDR3 loop is CASSYNPRNEKLFF. CDR3 nucleotides: TGTGCCAGCAGTTACAACCCGCGTAATGAAAAACTGTTTTTT.

This rearrangement joins TRBV20-1 to TRBJ1-5; D possibly corresponds to TRBD1 (6 bases). Trimming stripped 5 bases from V and 4 bases from J, with 15 bases between. Germline CDR1 and CDR2: DFQATT and SNEGSKA (reference sequence). The CDR3 consists of 14 residues. This CDR3 reads CSACATGLNQPQHF. As DNA, the CDR3 is TGCAGTGCTTGTGCGACAGGACTTAATCAGCCCCAGCATTTT.

Only a few counts were recorded for this clonotype. V is TRBV5-6 and J is TRBJ1-1; no clear D. Deletions cut 1 base from V and 1 base from J, with 11 bases between. Looked up from germline, CDR1 is SGHDT and CDR2 is YYEEEE. The CDR3 totals 15 residues. CDR3 in DNA: TGTGCCAGCAGCTTGTTCCGGGTCTCGAACACTGAAGCTTTCTTT. Protein product: CASSLFRVSNTEAFF.

In its sample, this clonotype was seen many times. The chain combines TRBV6-1 with TRBJ2-7; tentatively, D is TRBD2 (5 bases). Trimming pared 6 bases from V and 2 bases from J, leaving 14 bases between. Looked up from germline, CDR1 is MNHNS and CDR2 is SASEGT. The CDR3 contains 14 residues. CDR3 bases: TGTGCCAGCAGCGTCGCTGACGGGACCTACGAGCAGTACTTC. It yields the protein CASSVADGTYEQYF.

The chain recombines TRBV10-1 with TRBJ2-5; 8 nucleotides align to TRBD1. CDR1 is WNHNN, CDR2 SYGVQD, per germline (reference sequence). V lost 2 bases and J lost 7; bases outside the gene matches: 9. CDR3 length: 15 residues. CDR3 protein: CASSEGQGAHGTQYF. CDR3 nucleotides: TGCGCCAGCAGTGAGGGCCAGGGGGCCCACGGGACCCAGTACTTC.

Details on this clonotype: A much larger clone sits a single nucleotide away, making a read error possible. The CDR3 region is CASGQGTGSGELFF. In nucleotides, the CDR3 is TGTGCCAGCGGTCAAGGGACAGGGTCCGGGGAGCTGTTTTTT. The rearrangement joins TRBV12-3 or TRBV12-4 to TRBJ2-2; 9 bases are a match to TRBD1. V lost 8 bases and J lost 6; bases outside the gene matches: 7. The CDR3 has 14 amino acids.

This clonotype was counted ten times or more. J is TRBJ2-5 and V is TRBV7-8; D remains ambiguous. The germline CDR1 and CDR2 sequences are SGHVS and FQNEAQ. The CDR3 covers 14 residues. V was cut by 2 bases and J by 5 bases, with 12 bases left in between. CDR3 sequence (DNA): TGTGCCAGCAGCTTAACTGGGCCGGAGGAGACCCAGTACTTC. Translating it yields CASSLTGPEETQYF.

This clonotype was observed once. The chain links TRBV24-1 to TRBJ1-5; TRBD1 might be the D (6 bases). CDR1 is KGHDR, CDR2 SFDVKD, per germline. V lost 5 bases to trimming and J lost 0 bases, with 10 bases between them. This CDR3 comprises 15 residues. As DNA, the CDR3 is TGTGCCACCAGTGCAGGGGAGGATAGCAATCAGCCCCAGCATTTT. Its translation: CATSAGEDSNQPQHF.

This clonotype occurred a few times. The genes are TRBV6-5 and TRBJ1-5; 7 bases agree with TRBD1. CDR3 size: 14 residues. The V and J ends lost 6 bases and 3 bases, in that order; junction bases with no gene match: 5. Germline V gives CDR1 MNHEY, CDR2 SVGAGI. The CDR3 protein is CASSGQANNQPQHF. The CDR3 coding sequence is TGTGCCAGCAGCGGACAGGCTAACAATCAGCCCCAGCATTTT.

A few counts support this clonotype. A junction end diverges from the germline sequence, so it may reflect a read error. The rearrangement joins TRBV10-3 to TRBJ1-1; 9 positions match TRBD1. This CDR3 is built from 14 residues. Germline CDR1 ENHRY, CDR2 SYGVKD. This chain's CDR3 is CASSYSGQGSEAFF. The CDR3 region has the DNA TGTGCCAGCAGTTACTCAGGACAGGGGTCTGAAGCTTTCTTT.

Points on this clonotype: This may come from a read error, since a much larger clone is one base off. The chain employs TRBV7-2 and TRBJ2-5, with D possibly being TRBD1 (5 bases). Trimming took 5 bases from V and 4 from J, leaving 11 bases between them. Germline CDR1 and CDR2: SGHTA and FQGNSA. The CDR3 runs to 13 residues. This CDR3 reads CASSDRQTETQYF. The CDR3, as DNA: TGTGCCAGCAGCGATAGACAGACAGAGACCCAGTACTTC. Using reference TRBV7-2 and TRBJ2-5 for the parts outside the CDR3, the full variable domain is GAGVSQSPSNKVTEKGKDVELRCDPISGHTALYWYRQSLGQGLEFLIYFQGNSAPDKSGLPSDRFSAERTGGSVSTLTIQRTQQEDSAVYLCASSDRQTETQYFGPGTRLLVL.

This clonotype was counted at least ten times. The chain carries TRBV4-1 and TRBJ2-5; the match to TRBD2 covers 14 bases. CDR1 MGHRA and CDR2 YSYEKL come from the germline V gene. The CDR3 loop spans 17 amino acids. V dropped 0 bases and J dropped 5; count of bases not matched to a gene: 5. DNA of the CDR3: TGCGCCAGCAGCCAAGAGACTAGCGGGAGGGCCGGTGAGACCCAGTACTTC. This gives the protein CASSQETSGRAGETQYF.

The V gene is TRBV10-3, the J gene TRBJ2-7; D could derive from TRBD1 or TRBD2 (7 bases each). The V gene lost 8 bases and the J gene lost 2 bases, with 13 bases spanning the gap. This CDR3 spans 13 amino acids. The germline V gene encodes CDR1 ENHRY and CDR2 SYGVKD. CDR3: CAIAGDSPYEQYF. CDR3 coding DNA: TGTGCCATCGCGGGGGACAGTCCCTACGAGCAGTACTTC.

This clonotype has a count of ten or more. This sequence joins TRBV9 and TRBJ2-7; 7 bases are a match to TRBD1. Germline V gene sequence: CDR1 SGDLS, CDR2 YYNGEE. V dropped 3 bases and J dropped 6; count of bases not matched to a gene: 6. There are 13 residues in the CDR3. The CDR3 region is CASSAGTASEQYF. CDR3 nucleotide sequence: TGTGCCAGCAGCGCGGGGACAGCTAGCGAGCAGTACTTC.

Concerning this clonotype: One junction end disagrees with the germline gene, perhaps due to a read error. This chain uses TRBV7-4 with TRBJ1-4, with TRBD1 identical over 8 bases. Germline CDR1 is SGHVT and CDR2 is SQSDAQ. CDR3 length equals 14 residues. The CDR3 DNA reads TGTGCCAGCAGCTCCGGACAGGGTAAAGAAAAACTGGTTTTT. It yields the protein CASSSGQGKEKLVF.